The 14 T cell receptor beta chains below all came from one sample that was sequenced in a study of OX40 agonist ivuxolimab in advanced cancers. Produced via immunoSEQ multiplex PCR; TCRdb's table is partial and in-frame only. The profile shows 100,000 or so clones, 70% to 90% of them singletons. The sample here was CD4+ or CD8+ T cells sorted from blood, taken in a trial of the OX40 agonist ivuxolimab. Receptors originate from an adult with an advanced solid tumor such as melanoma, head and neck, liver or kidney cancer.

This clone is medium-sized. The genes are TRBV4-1 and TRBJ2-7; 7 bases agree with TRBD1. The CDR3 runs to 14 residues. Per germline, CDR1 MGHRA and CDR2 YSYEKL. V lost 2 bases, J lost 2 bases, and 3 bases stayed unmatched. The CDR3 reads CASSQTQGTYEQYF. Written as DNA, the CDR3 is TGCGCCAGCAGCCAAACACAGGGGACCTACGAGCAGTACTTC.

The V and J genes are TRBV10-3 and TRBJ1-1, with D uncertain. CDR3 length equals 16 residues. From germline, CDR1 is ENHRY and CDR2 SYGVKD. Trimming removed 0 bases from V and 0 bases from J, with 11 bases in between. The CDR3 DNA reads TGTGCCATCAGTGAGTCTAAGGCGATCATGAACACTGAAGCTTTCTTT. Translated, it gives CAISESKAIMNTEAFF.

This chain connects TRBV10-2 to TRBJ1-2; D remains ambiguous. The ends were cut back, 4 bases at V and 4 bases at J, with 10 bases in the middle. CDR3 size: 13 residues. CDR1 and CDR2 (germline): WSHSY, SAAADI. The CDR3 spells CASSADSFYGYTF. CDR3 nucleotides: TGCGCCAGCAGTGCAGATTCGTTCTATGGCTACACCTTC.

This clone was observed a handful of times. The V and J genes are TRBV4-2 and TRBJ2-2; D is uncertain. This CDR3 is 13 amino acids long. V shed 1 base and J shed 6 bases, with 6 bases lying between them. Germline CDR1 reads LGHNA; CDR2 reads YNFKEQ. Here the CDR3 DNA reads TGTGCCAGCAGCCAAGGGGCGCCCGGGGAGCTGTTTTTT. Protein sequence: CASSQGAPGELFF.

The V call is TRBV6-1, the J call TRBJ1-3, with 7 bases matching TRBD1. V lost 7 bases to trimming and J lost 0 bases; unmatched junction nucleotides: 6. CDR1 and CDR2 from the germline V gene are MNHNS and SASEGT. The CDR3 consists of 15 residues. The CDR3 loop reads CASTGGTASGNTIYF. CDR3 DNA: TGTGCCAGCACGGGAGGGACAGCCTCTGGAAACACCATATATTTT.

The CDR3 is CASRAGAPGAQETQYF. The CDR3 nucleotides read TGCGCCAGCCGTGCCGGGGCCCCGGGGGCCCAAGAGACCCAGTACTTC. The chain recombines TRBV23-1 with TRBJ2-5; D is perhaps TRBD1 or TRBD2 (6 bases each). TRBV23-1 is given ORF status, its function remaining uncertain. Trimming took 8 bases from V and 1 from J, leaving 20 bases between them. The CDR3 runs 16 residues.

The CDR3: CASSQDLGVRTGELFF. CDR3 nucleotide sequence: TGCGCCAGCAGCCAAGATCTAGGGGTTCGCACCGGGGAGCTGTTTTTT. V gene TRBV4-1 combines with J gene TRBJ2-2; tentative D call: TRBD1 (5 bases). Germline V gene data show CDR1 as MGHRA and CDR2 as YSYEKL. This CDR3 region has 16 residues. Between the trimmed V and J ends, which lost 0 bases and 4 bases, there was a span of 12 bases.

The chain links TRBV6-1 to TRBJ2-2; 7 bases match TRBD1. CDR1 is MNHNS, CDR2 SASEGT, per germline. Losses at the gene ends were 2 bases for V and 0 bases for J; bases not matched to a gene: 6. The CDR3 has 17 residues. CDR3 sequence: CASSELGGRANTGELFF. The CDR3 nucleotides are TGTGCCAGCAGTGAACTAGGGGGCCGCGCGAACACCGGGGAGCTGTTTTTT.

The gene calls are TRBV28 and TRBJ2-7, with D unclear. The ends were cut back, 5 bases at V and 7 bases at J, with 12 bases in the middle. Germline V lookup: CDR1 MDHEN, CDR2 SYDVKM. The CDR3 runs to 12 residues. The CDR3 DNA follows: TGTGCCAGCAGTCCACCGTTTCGGGAGCAGTACTTC. Protein: CASSPPFREQYF. Drawing the rest from reference TRBV28 and TRBJ2-7, the complete variable domain is DVKVTQSSRYLVKRTGEKVFLECVQDMDHENMFWYRQDPGLGLRLIYFSYDVKMKEKGDIPEGYSVSREKKERFSLILESASTNQTSMYLCASSPPFREQYFGPGTRLTVT.

The chain uses TRBV30 and TRBJ2-1; D unclear. Trimming left V 2 bases short and J 3 bases short, with 8 bases between. Germline assignment: CDR1 GTSNPN and CDR2 SVGIG (reference sequence). This CDR3 is built from 13 residues. The chain's CDR3 is CAWSNFLYNEQFF. Here the CDR3 DNA reads TGTGCCTGGAGTAACTTCCTCTACAATGAGCAGTTCTTC. Combining the CDR3 with reference TRBV30 and TRBJ2-1 gives the whole variable domain SQTIHQWPATLVQPVGSPLSLECTVEGTSNPNLYWYRQAAGRGLQLLFYSVGIGQISSEVPQNLSASRPQDRQFILSSKKLLLSDSGFYLCAWSNFLYNEQFFGPGTRLTVL.

This clone is a singleton in its sample. The chain links TRBV5-4 to TRBJ2-7, with D tentatively TRBD2 (5 bases). CDR1 is SGHNT and CDR2 is YYREEE in the germline V gene (reference sequence). CDR3 length: 13 amino acids. The V end lost 4 bases, the J end lost 2 bases, and 10 bases lay between the germline ends. The chain's CDR3 is CASSPPGTYEQYF. CDR3 nucleotide sequence: TGTGCCAGCAGCCCACCGGGGACCTACGAGCAGTACTTC.

The V and J genes are TRBV6-5 and TRBJ1-6; no firm D call. Germline-derived CDR1 and CDR2 are MNHEY and SVGAGI. This CDR3 region has 13 residues. With 4 bases removed from V and 7 bases from J, the gap between germline ends came to 8 bases. CDR3 DNA: TGTGCCAGCAGTTTTAAGAGAAATTCACCCCTCCACTTT. This translates into CASSFKRNSPLHF.

The rearrangement joins TRBV25-1 to TRBJ1-1, with unresolved D. CDR1 is MGHDK and CDR2 is SYGVNS in the germline V gene. The CDR3 sequence is 14 residues long. The ends were cut back, 8 bases at V and 4 bases at J, with 17 bases in the middle. Here the CDR3 DNA reads TGTGCCAGCGGCGGGCTCGGGCGAGTCACTGAAGCTTTCTTT. Protein product: CASGGLGRVTEAFF.

This clone has more than one count but fewer than ten. V usage is TRBV11-2 and J usage is TRBJ2-7; no definite D call. Germline V gene data show CDR1 as SGHAT and CDR2 as FQNNGV. Trimming removed 3 bases from V and 4 bases from J, with 7 bases in between. CDR3 length equals 12 residues. CDR3 residues: CASSFKAYEQYF. CDR3 DNA sequence: TGTGCCAGCAGCTTTAAGGCTTACGAGCAGTACTTC.